The present T cell receptor (beta chain) was sequenced within a study of response to subunit inactivated influenza vaccine. Study outcomes and limitations: The authors proposed limited new T cell recruitment per seasonal influenza vaccination.

The germline V gene has CDR1 MGHRA and CDR2 YSYEKL. V was cut by 1 base and J by 5 bases, with 9 bases left in between. There are 13 residues in the CDR3. TCRdb analysed the RT-PCR reads with MiXCR anew, one entry per CDR3 protein. The sample consists of about 780,000 distinct CDR3 sequences, around 18% of them appearing once. Remarks on this clonotype: Its antigen remains unidentified.

V is TRBV4-1 and J is TRBJ2-7; D is perhaps TRBD1 or TRBD2 (5 bases each). Here the sequenced sample was PBMCs from blood, taken 5 days after vaccination. The sequence was collected from a man aged 50-59 years who received an inactivated influenza vaccine. The CDR3 spells CASSQVGDDEQYF. In DNA form, the CDR3 reads TGCGCCAGCAGCCAAGTGGGGGACGACGAGCAGTACTTC.